The 3 T cell receptor beta chains below come from one sample, sequenced in a study of blood T cell repertoires in COVID-19 (TCRdb year 2020). Preparation of the library involved the immunoSEQ multiplex PCR assay. Imported from immuneACCESS, the table was reduced by TCRdb to in-frame sequences with V and J called. These copies leave out some clones; in studies compared against another copy, an unresolved V gene accounts for under half, and the cause of the remainder is not known. The table for this sample lists about 81,000 clones; about 85% of them were counted only once. About 14% of the sample is taken by the ten largest. The material sequenced was peripheral blood. The receptor set was obtained from a woman between 70 and 85 years old with acute or convalescent COVID-19.

This clone was recorded only once. This rearrangement joins TRBV6-2 or TRBV6-3 to TRBJ2-7; 10 bases are a match to TRBD1. V was pared by 5 bases and J by 4 bases, with 8 bases of the junction left unmatched. Germline CDR1 and CDR2: MNHEY and SVGEGT. This CDR3 has 15 amino acids. The DNA for the CDR3 is TGTGCCAGCAGTCGTATGACAGGGGGCGGATACGAGCAGTACGTC. Translation gives CASSRMTGGGYEQYV.

The rearrangement joins TRBV6-5 to TRBJ2-3; TRBD1 agrees at 7 bases. The V and J ends lost 4 bases and 0 bases, in that order; junction bases with no gene match: 7. The length of the CDR3 is 16 residues. Looked up from germline, CDR1 is MNHEY and CDR2 is SVGAGI. In DNA, the CDR3 is TGTGCCAGCAGTTTCTTAGGGACAGCGAGCACAGATACGCAGTATTTT. It codes for CASSFLGTASTDTQYF.

The chain has TRBV9 and TRBJ2-3; tentative D call: TRBD2 (6 bases). Trimming removed 7 bases from V and 8 bases from J, with 23 bases in between. This CDR3 contains 15 residues. The germline V gene has CDR1 SGDLS and CDR2 YYNGEE. CDR3 nucleotides: TGTGCCAGCTCCGAAGGAGGGGCTCTCCCCGGTACGCAGTATTTT. The encoded protein is CASSEGGALPGTQYF.